The 10 T cell receptor beta chains in this list originate from one sample, sequenced in a study of T-cell memory formation after mild COVID-19. MiXCR was run by TCRdb on the 5' RACE reads, yielding one entry per CDR3 protein. Of 550,000 to 600,000 distinct CDR3 sequences listed, about a fifth are singletons. Material for sequencing was PBMCs or a T cell subset sorted from them (not recorded which). These receptors all stem from an adult woman who had mild COVID-19 (a few samples of this study predate the infection). Cell type and time point are not known.

The rearrangement links TRBV24-1 to TRBJ2-3; 9 nucleotides align to TRBD2. The CDR3 runs 17 residues. Losses at the gene ends were 3 bases for V and 0 bases for J; bases not matched to a gene: 6. Germline CDR1 reads KGHDR; CDR2 reads SFDVKD. CDR3 sequence reads: CATSDTALAGSTDTQYF. CDR3 sequence (DNA): TGTGCCACCAGTGATACCGCGCTAGCGGGGAGCACAGATACGCAGTATTTT.

This clonotype was picked up many times. J is TRBJ1-3 and V is TRBV12-3 or TRBV12-4; D not certain. The CDR3 spans 14 residues. The V end was cut by 3 bases, the J end by 1 base, with 7 bases between. As DNA, the CDR3 is TGTGCCAGCAGTTTGGTCGGGTCTGGAAACACCATATATTTT. Protein: CASSLVGSGNTIYF.

The gene calls are TRBV24-1 and TRBJ2-1, with D possibly TRBD2 on 6 matching bases. The CDR3 is 17 amino acids. The ends were cut back, 5 bases at V and 5 bases at J, with 21 bases in the middle. Looked up from germline, CDR1 is KGHDR and CDR2 is SFDVKD. For the CDR3, the DNA is TGTGCCACCAGTGGCAGACTCTGGGGCGGGACCCACAATGAGCAGTTCTTC. Protein sequence: CATSGRLWGGTHNEQFF.

In this sample, this clonotype turned up many times. This sequence joins TRBV7-3 and TRBJ2-3, with TRBD2 as a possible D gene (6 bases). Deletions cut 5 bases from V and 4 bases from J, with 13 bases between. CDR1 and CDR2 (germline): SGHTA, FQGTGA. The CDR3 sequence is 14 residues long. As DNA, the CDR3 is TGTGCCAGCAGCCCAGAATGGGGGGCAGATACGCAGTATTTT. Its protein is CASSPEWGADTQYF. Drawing the rest from reference TRBV7-3 and TRBJ2-3, the complete variable domain is GAGVSQTPSNKVTEKGKYVELRCDPISGHTALYWYRQSLGQGPEFLIYFQGTGAADDSGLPNDRFFAVRPEGSVSTLKIQRTERGDSAVYLCASSPEWGADTQYFGPGTRLTVL.

This clonotype came up a few times. The V call is TRBV9, the J call TRBJ2-1; D gene uncertain. Germline lookup yields CDR1 SGDLS and CDR2 YYNGEE. CDR3 length equals 14 residues. V was shortened by 5 bases and J by 2 bases, with 11 bases between the two germline ends. The CDR3 region is CASSVGSPYNEQFF. For the CDR3, the DNA is TGTGCCAGCAGTGTCGGAAGCCCCTACAATGAGCAGTTCTTC.

The gene calls are TRBV25-1 and TRBJ1-1; D perhaps matches TRBD1 (5 bases). This CDR3 region has 15 residues. Trimming pared 1 base from V and 0 bases from J, leaving 9 bases between. From germline, CDR1 is MGHDK and CDR2 SYGVNS. The CDR3 coding sequence is TGTGCCAGCAGTGAATGGGGACCACTGAACACTGAAGCTTTCTTT. This codes for CASSEWGPLNTEAFF.

The genes are TRBV9 and TRBJ2-3; D is possibly TRBD2 (6 bases). Germline CDR1 and CDR2: SGDLS and YYNGEE. Between the trimmed V and J ends, which lost 5 bases and 0 bases, there was a span of 19 bases. This CDR3 is built from 17 residues. CDR3 amino acids: CASSTGGLRISTDTQYF. Written as DNA, the CDR3 is TGTGCCAGCAGTACCGGAGGGCTACGAATCAGCACAGATACGCAGTATTTT.

The J gene is TRBJ2-3, the V gene TRBV12-3 or TRBV12-4; D might be TRBD1 (5 bases). The CDR3 has 14 residues. Deletions cut 5 bases from V and 4 bases from J, with 13 bases between. CDR3 in amino acids: CASSTRQSADTQYF. Written as DNA, the CDR3 is TGTGCCAGCAGTACACGACAGTCCGCAGATACGCAGTATTTT.

This chain connects TRBV7-3 to TRBJ2-6, with 8 bases aligning to TRBD1. After removal of 5 bases from V and 1 base from J, the junction contained 7 bases not matched to a gene. The V gene's germline CDR1 is SGHTA and CDR2 FQGTGA. There are 17 residues in the CDR3. Here the CDR3 DNA reads TGTGCCAGCAGCATCGGACAGGGTCCTTCTGGGGCCAACGTCCTGACTTTC. It is translated as CASSIGQGPSGANVLTF.

The chain joins TRBV14 to TRBJ2-4; maybe TRBD1 (5 bases). The CDR3 has 16 amino acids. The V and J ends lost 6 bases and 6 bases respectively, with 21 bases between them. The germline CDR1 and CDR2 sequences are SGHDN and FVKESK. This CDR3 is CASSPGDQGISNIQYF. The CDR3 DNA is TGTGCCAGCAGTCCCGGAGATCAGGGTATATCAAACATTCAGTACTTC.